This T cell receptor (beta chain) comes out of a study of molecular identifiers for immune sequencing clone quantification. Sorting selected naive CD8 T cells with a CD8+CD4-CCR7+CD45RA+ phenotype. Germline V gene lookup returns CDR1 SGDLS and CDR2 YYNGEE. This CDR3 contains 14 residues. V was cut by 0 bases and J by 3 bases, with 9 bases left in between. TCRdb fed the PCR reads into MiXCR, producing one record per CDR3 protein. The sample lists approximately 550,000 distinct CDR3 sequences; roughly 24% were seen once. Specimen: naive CD8+ T cells from blood, with Jurkat cell RNA spiked in. The subset denotes: FACS-sorted CD8+CD4-CCR7+CD45RA+ naive T cells. The chain employs TRBV9 and TRBJ1-1; tentative D call: TRBD1 (5 bases). The clonotype comes from a human donor in good health. Some libraries in this study had Jurkat cell RNA spiked in. CDR3 sequence (DNA): TGTGCCAGCAGCGTAGAGGGGTTGCACACTGAAGCTTTCTTT. Residues: CASSVEGLHTEAFF. Using reference TRBV9 and TRBJ1-1 for the parts outside the CDR3, the full variable domain is DSGVTQTPKHLITATGQRVTLRCSPRSGDLSVYWYQQSLDQGLQFLIQYYNGEERAKGNILERFSAQQFPDLHSELNLSSLELGDSALYFCASSVEGLHTEAFFGQGTRLTVV.